The clone carrying this T cell receptor (beta chain) was seen many times. This specimen comes from a study of blood T cells in healthy people across ages. Using a J-beta primer mix together with a sample-barcoded 5' primer, a second PCR was run for roughly 7 to 11 cycles. TCRdb re-analysed the 5' RACE reads in MiXCR, keeping a single row per CDR3 protein. The sample contains fewer than 900,000 distinct CDR3 sequences, more than 40% of which appear only once. Trimming shortened V by 0 bases and J by 5 bases, and 17 bases separated the two germline ends. Germline loops: CDR1 SQVTM, CDR2 ANQGSEA. The length of the CDR3 is 15 residues.

Sequenced: blood. The chain is built from TRBV29-1 and TRBJ2-7; D possibly matches TRBD1 or TRBD2 (5 bases each). This clonotype was obtained from a woman aged 55-69 years in good health. CDR3 amino acids: CSVEDRDVRPNEQYF. In DNA, the CDR3 is TGCAGCGTTGAAGATCGGGACGTCCGCCCTAACGAGCAGTACTTC.